Each of the 7 T cell receptor beta chains below was sequenced from the same sample in a study of Ad26.COV2.S vaccination and SARS-CoV-2 variants. Sequencing used immunoSEQ multiplex PCR; TCRdb keeps in-frame clones, though not all of them. The sample lists approximately 400,000 clones; 92% were seen once. The sample consisted of peripheral blood, taken after recovery from COVID-19. The receptors derive from a human donor who had recovered from COVID-19.

The chain is built from TRBV10-3 and TRBJ2-5; 8 nucleotides agree with TRBD2. The CDR3 extends over 15 amino acids. Germline V CDR1 and CDR2: ENHRY, SYGVKD. V lost 7 bases, J lost 2 bases, and 9 bases stayed unmatched. DNA for the CDR3: TGTGCCATCAATGGGGAGCGGGGGTCACAAGAGACCCAGTACTTC. Its protein product is CAINGERGSQETQYF.

Remarks on this clone: Other DNA sequences in the sample encode the same CDR3. The V and J genes are TRBV5-1 and TRBJ2-2; weak D call: TRBD1 (6 bases). V gave up 7 bases and J gave up 4 bases, with 8 bases separating them. Germline V gene sequence: CDR1 SGHRS, CDR2 YFSETQ. This CDR3 has 12 residues. The CDR3, as DNA: TGCGCCAGCGGCAGGGGCACCGGGGAGCTGTTTTTT. Translated: CASGRGTGELFF. Full variable domain (rest looked up from reference TRBV5-1 and TRBJ2-2): KAGVTQTPRYLIKTRGQQVTLSCSPISGHRSVSWYQQTPGQGLQFLFEYFSETQRNKGNFPGRFSGRQFSNSRSEMNVSTLELGDSALYLCASGRGTGELFFGEGSRLTVL.

This clone has a single count. The V call is TRBV12-5, the J call TRBJ2-2; D tentatively reads TRBD1 or TRBD2 (5 bases each). V lost 0 bases and J 4 bases, leaving 12 bases between the germline ends. Germline assignment: CDR1 LGHNT and CDR2 FRNRAP. This CDR3 has 16 amino acids. The CDR3 reads CASGLVFRGTTGELFF. CDR3 coding DNA: TGTGCTAGTGGTTTGGTTTTCCGTGGGACCACCGGGGAGCTGTTTTTT.

This chain links TRBV19 with TRBJ1-5, with no clear D. Germline loops: CDR1 LNHDA, CDR2 SQIVND (reference sequence). This CDR3 spans 13 amino acids. V lost 7 bases and J 7 bases, leaving 14 bases between the germline ends. CDR3 residues: CASTRGYGQPQHF. DNA for the CDR3: TGTGCCAGTACACGAGGGTACGGCCAGCCCCAGCATTTT.

The V gene is TRBV5-4, the J gene TRBJ2-2; 8 bases agree with TRBD2. Trimming removed 5 bases from V and 0 bases from J; junction bases left unmatched: 6. CDR1 SGHNT and CDR2 YYREEE come from the germline V gene (reference sequence). This CDR3 is 16 amino acids long. CDR3 protein: CASSFGGASNTGELFF. CDR3 nucleotide sequence: TGTGCCAGCAGTTTCGGGGGGGCTTCGAACACCGGGGAGCTGTTTTTT. Using reference TRBV5-4 and TRBJ2-2 for the parts outside the CDR3, the full variable domain is ETGVTQSPTHLIKTRGQQVTLRCSSQSGHNTVSWYQQALGQGPQFIFQYYREEENGRGNFPPRFSGLQFPNYSSELNVNALELDDSALYLCASSFGGASNTGELFFGEGSRLTVL.

This clone was counted a few times. This chain joins TRBV7-9 and TRBJ1-5; D is unclear. Germline CDR1 reads SEHNR; CDR2 reads FQNEAQ (reference sequence). The ends were cut back, 4 bases at V and 6 bases at J, with 4 bases in the middle. The CDR3 loop spans 11 amino acids. The CDR3 DNA follows: TGTGCCAGCAGCTCGAGTCAGCCCCAGCATTTT. Translation: CASSSSQPQHF.

The V call is TRBV29-1, the J call TRBJ2-2; D call uncertain. CDR3 length equals 14 residues. The germline V and J ends were trimmed by 4 bases and 0 bases, with 9 bases remaining between them. Germline V lookup: CDR1 SQVTM, CDR2 ANQGSEA. CDR3 sequence: CSVVKGPNTGELFF. The CDR3 DNA reads TGCAGCGTTGTTAAGGGCCCGAACACCGGGGAGCTGTTTTTT.